This T cell receptor beta chain was sequenced in a study of shared clonotypes between healthy human individuals. Concerning this clone itself: The antigen is undetermined.

Study-wide results and caveats: Investigators expected sequencing depth to affect clonotype sharing among donors.

Germline assignment: CDR1 SNHLY and CDR2 FYNNEI. The CDR3 is made up of 13 amino acids. The V end lost 4 bases, the J end lost 11 bases, and 15 bases lay between the germline ends. Here immunoSEQ multiplex PCR was the method, and the copy in TCRdb shows in-frame clones only, minus some. The sample lists about 1.5 million clones; approximately 98% were seen once. V usage is TRBV2 and J usage is TRBJ1-5, with a possible D match to TRBD1 (5 bases). This clonotype was obtained from a man aged 25-45 years in good health. Sequencing input: naive CD4+ T cells sorted from blood. The subset is: CD45RA+ positively selected. CDR3 residues: CASSGGEGKAQHF. CDR3 sequence (DNA): TGTGCCAGCAGTGGGGGGGAAGGTAAAGCCCAGCATTTT. Full variable domain (remainder filled in from reference TRBV2 and TRBJ1-5): EPEVTQTPSHQVTQMGQEVILRCVPISNHLYFYWYRQILGQKVEFLVSFYNNEISEKSEIFDDQFSVERPDGSNFTLKIRSTKLEDSAMYFCASSGGEGKAQHFGDGTRLSIL.